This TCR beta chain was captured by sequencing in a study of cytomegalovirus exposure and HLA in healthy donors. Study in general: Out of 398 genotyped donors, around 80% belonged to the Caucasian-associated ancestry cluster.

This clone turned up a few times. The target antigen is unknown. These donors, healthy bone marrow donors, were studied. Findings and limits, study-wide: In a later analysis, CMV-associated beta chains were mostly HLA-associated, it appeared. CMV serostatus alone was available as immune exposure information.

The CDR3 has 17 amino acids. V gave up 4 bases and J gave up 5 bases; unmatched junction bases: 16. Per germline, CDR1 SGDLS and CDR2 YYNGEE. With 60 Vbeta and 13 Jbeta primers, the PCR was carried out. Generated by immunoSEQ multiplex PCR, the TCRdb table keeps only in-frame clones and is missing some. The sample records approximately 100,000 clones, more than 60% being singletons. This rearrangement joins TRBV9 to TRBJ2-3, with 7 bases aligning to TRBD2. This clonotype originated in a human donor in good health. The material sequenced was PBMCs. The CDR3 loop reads CASSPYPTREGQDTQYF. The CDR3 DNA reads TGTGCCAGCAGCCCCTATCCTACGAGGGAGGGCCAAGATACGCAGTATTTT.